These T cell receptor beta chains were read from a single sample in a study of T cells after yellow fever vaccination. TCRdb re-analysed the 5' RACE reads in MiXCR, keeping a single row per CDR3 protein. Of more than 35,000 distinct CDR3 sequences listed, 6.8% are singletons. The specimen comprised CD8+ T cells not binding an NS4B(214-222) dextramer, sorted from PBMCs, sampled 45 days after the yellow fever booster vaccination. These receptors were taken from a man in his thirties or forties who received the YFV17D yellow fever vaccine. The CDR3 runs from the conserved cysteine through the conserved F or W. The order of the fields is clone size, D gene, V gene, J gene, CDR3 protein, CDR3 DNA. The D gene is left open where the match is weak. Part of the rows lack a size; the others show once, few, many or a class for expanded clones.

clone_size: -; d_call: TRBD1; v_call: TRBV7-6; j_call: TRBJ2-5; cdr3_aa: CASTDRGWGTQYF; cdr3_nt: TGTGCCAGCACCGACAGGGGATGGGGGACCCAGTACTTC
clone_size: -; d_call: TRBD2; v_call: TRBV6-5; j_call: TRBJ2-7; cdr3_aa: CASSSSGRNYEQYF; cdr3_nt: TGTGCCAGCAGTTCGAGCGGGAGGAACTACGAGCAGTACTTC
clone_size: few; d_call: -; v_call: TRBV6-2/TRBV6-3; j_call: TRBJ2-1; cdr3_aa: CASSGDNNEQFF; cdr3_nt: TGTGCCAGCAGTGGCGATAACAATGAGCAGTTCTTC
clone_size: many; d_call: TRBD1; v_call: TRBV6-5; j_call: TRBJ1-5; cdr3_aa: CASRNSGTGLNQPQHF; cdr3_nt: TGTGCCAGCAGGAACTCGGGGACAGGATTAAATCAGCCCCAGCATTTT
clone_size: many; d_call: TRBD2; v_call: TRBV20-1; j_call: TRBJ2-1; cdr3_aa: CSARIHSGRAFNEQFF; cdr3_nt: TGCAGTGCTCGTATTCATAGCGGGAGGGCCTTCAATGAGCAGTTCTTC
clone_size: many; d_call: -; v_call: TRBV5-6; j_call: TRBJ2-5; cdr3_aa: CASSLGGTQYF; cdr3_nt: TGTGCCAGCAGCTTGGGGGGGACCCAGTACTTC
clone_size: many; d_call: -; v_call: TRBV5-1; j_call: TRBJ1-1; cdr3_aa: CASSFAQSGANTEAFF; cdr3_nt: TGCGCCAGCAGCTTCGCCCAATCCGGGGCGAACACTGAAGCTTTCTTT
clone_size: many; d_call: TRBD1; v_call: TRBV10-3; j_call: TRBJ2-7; cdr3_aa: CAISEPDRGREQYF; cdr3_nt: TGTGCCATCAGTGAGCCGGACAGGGGGCGGGAGCAGTACTTC
clone_size: many; d_call: -; v_call: TRBV7-6; j_call: TRBJ2-7; cdr3_aa: CASSVSGGYEQYF; cdr3_nt: TGTGCCAGCAGTGTCTCGGGCGGCTACGAGCAGTACTTC
clone_size: many; d_call: TRBD2; v_call: TRBV10-1; j_call: TRBJ2-1; cdr3_aa: CASSAGLAGDNEQFF; cdr3_nt: TGCGCCAGCAGTGCCGGACTAGCGGGAGATAATGAGCAGTTCTTC
clone_size: many; d_call: TRBD1; v_call: TRBV10-3; j_call: TRBJ2-7; cdr3_aa: CAIRETGYEQYF; cdr3_nt: TGTGCCATCAGAGAGACAGGGTACGAGCAGTACTTC
clone_size: many; d_call: TRBD1; v_call: TRBV6-5; j_call: TRBJ2-2; cdr3_aa: CASSNRGAYTGELFF; cdr3_nt: TGTGCCAGCAGCAACAGGGGGGCGTACACCGGGGAGCTGTTTTTT
clone_size: few; d_call: -; v_call: TRBV19; j_call: TRBJ2-7; cdr3_aa: CATTPGPQSYEQYF; cdr3_nt: TGTGCCACGACACCGGGTCCCCAATCCTACGAGCAGTACTTC
clone_size: many; d_call: -; v_call: TRBV5-1; j_call: TRBJ1-1; cdr3_aa: CASRPNAQEAFF; cdr3_nt: TGCGCCAGCAGGCCCAACGCACAGGAAGCTTTCTTT
clone_size: few; d_call: -; v_call: TRBV19; j_call: TRBJ2-7; cdr3_aa: CASSPFGSYEQYF; cdr3_nt: TGTGCCAGTAGCCCCTTTGGGTCCTACGAGCAGTACTTC
clone_size: many; d_call: -; v_call: TRBV7-6; j_call: TRBJ1-1; cdr3_aa: CASSLSQNTEAFF; cdr3_nt: TGTGCCAGCAGCTTAAGCCAGAACACTGAAGCTTTCTTT
clone_size: many; d_call: -; v_call: TRBV7-3; j_call: TRBJ1-1; cdr3_aa: CASSLRGASEAFF; cdr3_nt: TGTGCCAGCAGCTTGAGGGGGGCGAGCGAAGCTTTCTTT
clone_size: many; d_call: -; v_call: TRBV27; j_call: TRBJ2-1; cdr3_aa: CASSFQAPDEQFF; cdr3_nt: TGTGCCAGCAGTTTTCAGGCCCCCGATGAGCAGTTCTTC
clone_size: -; d_call: -; v_call: TRBV20-1; j_call: TRBJ2-7; cdr3_aa: CSARVPASYEQYF; cdr3_nt: TGCAGTGCTAGAGTTCCAGCCTCCTACGAGCAGTACTTC